This TCR beta chain is drawn from a study of OX40 agonist ivuxolimab in advanced cancers. Study-level information: Patients received ivuxolimab, an intravenous treatment, every 2 weeks at 0.01 to 10 mg/kg.

In its sample, this clone was seen a few times. Its antigen is unidentified. Study conclusions and caveats: CD8+ T cells averaged more expanded clones than CD4+. In the 0.1 to 3.0 mg/kg range, CD4+ and CD8+ blood T cells had expanded clonally by week 6.

CDR3 length: 14 amino acids. Germline assignment: CDR1 LNHDA and CDR2 SQIVND (reference sequence). V lost 2 bases, J lost 1 base, and 8 bases lay in between. Blood sampling took place at baseline, cycle 4 day 1, and cycle 7 day 1. Data came from immunoSEQ multiplex PCR; TCRdb stores just in-frame clones and leaves some out. The sample holds 73,000 or so clones, 88% seen once. The V and J genes are TRBV19 and TRBJ1-1, with D perhaps matching TRBD1 (6 bases). This receptor was taken from an adult with an advanced solid tumor such as melanoma, head and neck, liver or kidney cancer. The sequenced sample was CD4+ or CD8+ T cells sorted from blood, obtained in a trial of the OX40 agonist ivuxolimab. The CDR3 sequence is CASSIRRGNTEAFF. The CDR3 DNA sequence: TGTGCCAGTAGTATACGCAGGGGGAACACTGAAGCTTTCTTT.